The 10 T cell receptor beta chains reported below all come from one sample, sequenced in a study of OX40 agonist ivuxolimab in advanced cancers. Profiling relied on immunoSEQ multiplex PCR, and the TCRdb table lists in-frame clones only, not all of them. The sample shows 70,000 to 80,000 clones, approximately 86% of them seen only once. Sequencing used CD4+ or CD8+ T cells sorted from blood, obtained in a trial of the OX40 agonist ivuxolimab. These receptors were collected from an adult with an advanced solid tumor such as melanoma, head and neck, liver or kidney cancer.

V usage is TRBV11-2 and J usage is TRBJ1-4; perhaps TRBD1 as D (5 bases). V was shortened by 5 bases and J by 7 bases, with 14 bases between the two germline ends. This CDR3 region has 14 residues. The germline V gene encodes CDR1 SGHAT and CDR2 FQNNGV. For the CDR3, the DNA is TGTGCCAGCAGCGTGGGCCAGGGCAGTGAAAAACTGTTTTTT. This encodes CASSVGQGSEKLFF.

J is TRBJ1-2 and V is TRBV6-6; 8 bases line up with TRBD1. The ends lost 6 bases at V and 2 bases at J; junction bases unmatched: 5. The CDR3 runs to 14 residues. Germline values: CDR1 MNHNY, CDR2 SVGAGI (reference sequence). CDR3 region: CASSPRGQNYGYTF. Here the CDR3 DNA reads TGTGCCAGCAGCCCCAGGGGGCAGAACTATGGCTACACCTTC.

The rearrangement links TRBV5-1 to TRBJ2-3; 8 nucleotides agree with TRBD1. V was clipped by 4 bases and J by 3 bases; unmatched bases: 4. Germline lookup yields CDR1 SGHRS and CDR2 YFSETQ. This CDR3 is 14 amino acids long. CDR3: CASSRQGTTDTQYF. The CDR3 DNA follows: TGCGCCAGCAGCCGACAGGGGACTACAGATACGCAGTATTTT.

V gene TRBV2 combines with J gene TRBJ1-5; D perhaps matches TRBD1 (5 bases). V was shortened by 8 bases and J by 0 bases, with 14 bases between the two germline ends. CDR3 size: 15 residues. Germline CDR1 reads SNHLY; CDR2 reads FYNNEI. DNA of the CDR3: TGTGCCAGCGAAAGAGCAGGGCCTAGCAATCAGCCCCAGCATTTT. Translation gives CASERAGPSNQPQHF.

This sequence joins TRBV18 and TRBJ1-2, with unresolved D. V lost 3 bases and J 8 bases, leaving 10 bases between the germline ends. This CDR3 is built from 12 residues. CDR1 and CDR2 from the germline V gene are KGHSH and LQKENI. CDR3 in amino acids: CASSPKTDGYTF. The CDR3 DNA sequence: TGTGCCAGCTCACCTAAGACTGACGGCTACACCTTC.

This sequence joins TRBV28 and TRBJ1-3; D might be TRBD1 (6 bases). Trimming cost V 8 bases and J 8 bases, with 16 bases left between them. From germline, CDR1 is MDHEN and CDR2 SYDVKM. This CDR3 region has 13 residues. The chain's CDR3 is CASQTGQLHTIYF. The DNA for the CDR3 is TGTGCCAGCCAGACTGGACAGTTGCACACCATATATTTT.

CDR3 coding DNA: TGTGCCAGCAGCTTGGTTAGCGGGTCCCAAGAGACCCAGTACTTC. This encodes CASSLVSGSQETQYF. V gene TRBV5-5 combines with J gene TRBJ2-5; TRBD2 matches 7 bases. CDR3 length: 15 residues. CDR1 SGHKS and CDR2 YYEKEE come from the germline V gene (reference sequence). J was trimmed by 1 base and V by 0 bases; bases with no gene match: 3. Supplemented by reference TRBV5-5 and TRBJ2-5, the full variable domain reads DAGVTQSPTHLIKTRGQQVTLRCSPISGHKSVSWYQQVLGQGPQFIFQYYEKEERGRGNFPDRFSARQFPNYSSELNVNALLLGDSALYLCASSLVSGSQETQYFGPGTRLLVL.

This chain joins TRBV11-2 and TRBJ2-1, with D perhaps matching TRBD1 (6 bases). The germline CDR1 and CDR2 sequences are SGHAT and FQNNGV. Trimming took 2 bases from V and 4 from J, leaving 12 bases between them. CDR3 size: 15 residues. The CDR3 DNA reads TGTGCCAGCAGCTTAAATCAGGGGCGGTACAATGAGCAGTTCTTC. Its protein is CASSLNQGRYNEQFF.

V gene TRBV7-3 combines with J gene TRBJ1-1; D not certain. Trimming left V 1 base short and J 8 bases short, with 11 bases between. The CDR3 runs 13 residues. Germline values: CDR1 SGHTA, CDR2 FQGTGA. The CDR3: CASSLIGRVEAFF. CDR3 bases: TGTGCCAGCAGCTTAATCGGGCGAGTGGAAGCTTTCTTT.

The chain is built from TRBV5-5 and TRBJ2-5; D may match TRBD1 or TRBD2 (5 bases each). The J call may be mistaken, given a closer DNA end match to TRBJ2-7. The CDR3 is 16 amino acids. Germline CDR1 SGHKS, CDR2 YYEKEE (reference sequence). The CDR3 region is CASRRTGTSSSYEQYF. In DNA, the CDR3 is TGTGCCAGCAGACGTACCGGGACCTCGAGCTCCTACGAGCAGTACTTC.